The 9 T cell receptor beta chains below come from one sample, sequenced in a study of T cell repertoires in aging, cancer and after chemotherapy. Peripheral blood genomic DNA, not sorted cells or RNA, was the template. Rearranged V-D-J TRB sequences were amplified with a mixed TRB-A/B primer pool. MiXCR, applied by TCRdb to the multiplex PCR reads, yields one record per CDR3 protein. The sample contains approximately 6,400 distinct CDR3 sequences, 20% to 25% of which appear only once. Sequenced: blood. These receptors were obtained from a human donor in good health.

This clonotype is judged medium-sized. As DNA, the CDR3 is TGCGCCAGCAGTGACGATGTTCCCAGCGGACCGAACACCGGGGAGCTGTTTTTT. This codes for CASSDDVPSGPNTGELFF. The chain uses TRBV10-1 and TRBJ2-2, with a weak D call TRBD2 (5 bases). Germline CDR1 WNHNN, CDR2 SYGVQD (reference sequence). This CDR3 is 18 amino acids long. With 3 bases removed from V and 0 bases from J, the gap between germline ends came to 17 bases.

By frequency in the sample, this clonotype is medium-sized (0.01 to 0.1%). The CDR3 DNA follows: TGTGCCAGTAGTATGTGGGGAGGCGGCGAGACCCAGTACTTC. It yields the protein CASSMWGGGETQYF. J is TRBJ2-5 and V is TRBV19; TRBD2 might be the D (6 bases). V lost 3 bases to trimming and J lost 5 bases, with 13 bases between them. The CDR3 extends over 14 amino acids. In germline, CDR1 is LNHDA, CDR2 SQIVND (reference sequence).

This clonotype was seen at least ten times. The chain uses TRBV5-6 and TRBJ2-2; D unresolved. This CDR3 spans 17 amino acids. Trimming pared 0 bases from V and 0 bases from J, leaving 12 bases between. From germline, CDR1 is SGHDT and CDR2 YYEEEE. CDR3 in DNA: TGTGCCAGCAGCTTGGGTATCGTCTTTTCGAACACCGGGGAGCTGTTTTTT. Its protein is CASSLGIVFSNTGELFF.

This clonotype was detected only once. The CDR3 is CASSLAGGAREQFF. In nucleotides, the CDR3 is TGTGCCAGCAGCTTAGCGGGGGGGGCCCGTGAGCAGTTCTTC. The chain has TRBV7-2 and TRBJ2-1; TRBD2 might be the D (7 bases). This CDR3 spans 14 amino acids. Germline-derived CDR1 and CDR2 are SGHTA and FQGNSA. Deletions cut 0 bases from V and 9 bases from J, with 12 bases between.

Here the CDR3 reads CSAMGGETYNEQFF. The CDR3 nucleotides read TGCAGCGCAATGGGGGGGGAGACCTACAATGAGCAGTTCTTC. The J gene is TRBJ2-1, the V gene TRBV29-1, with 7 nucleotides matching TRBD2. The CDR3 totals 14 residues. V was clipped by 7 bases and J by 2 bases; unmatched bases: 8. The germline CDR1 and CDR2 sequences are SQVTM and ANQGSEA.

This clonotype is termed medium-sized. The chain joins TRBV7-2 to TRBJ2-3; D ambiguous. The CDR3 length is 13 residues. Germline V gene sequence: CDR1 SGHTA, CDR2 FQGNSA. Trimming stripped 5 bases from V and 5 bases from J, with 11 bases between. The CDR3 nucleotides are TGTGCCAGCAGCCAGGCTTTAGGAGATACGCAGTATTTT. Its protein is CASSQALGDTQYF.

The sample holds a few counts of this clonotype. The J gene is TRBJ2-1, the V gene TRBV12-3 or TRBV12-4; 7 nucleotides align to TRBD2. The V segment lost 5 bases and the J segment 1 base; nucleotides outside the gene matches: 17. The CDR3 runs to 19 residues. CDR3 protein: CASSTFGVAGVGSYNEQFF. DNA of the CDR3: TGTGCCAGCAGTACCTTCGGCGTTGCGGGAGTGGGGTCCTACAATGAGCAGTTCTTC.

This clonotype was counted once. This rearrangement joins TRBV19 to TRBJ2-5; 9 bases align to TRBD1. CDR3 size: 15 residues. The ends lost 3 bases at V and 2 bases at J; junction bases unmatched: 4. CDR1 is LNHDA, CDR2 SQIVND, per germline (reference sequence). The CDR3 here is CASSMTGGRQETQYF. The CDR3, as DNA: TGTGCCAGTAGTATGACAGGGGGTAGGCAAGAGACCCAGTACTTC.

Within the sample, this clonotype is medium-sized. The CDR3 DNA reads as TGTGCCAGCAGCTTATTCCAACTAGCGGGGGGGCCGAGCGAGCAGTACTTC. Residues: CASSLFQLAGGPSEQYF. The chain is built from TRBV5-4 and TRBJ2-7; 13 nucleotides align to TRBD2. Looked up from germline, CDR1 is SGHNT and CDR2 is YYREEE (reference sequence). This CDR3 spans 17 amino acids. V lost 2 bases, J lost 6 bases, and 11 bases stayed unmatched.